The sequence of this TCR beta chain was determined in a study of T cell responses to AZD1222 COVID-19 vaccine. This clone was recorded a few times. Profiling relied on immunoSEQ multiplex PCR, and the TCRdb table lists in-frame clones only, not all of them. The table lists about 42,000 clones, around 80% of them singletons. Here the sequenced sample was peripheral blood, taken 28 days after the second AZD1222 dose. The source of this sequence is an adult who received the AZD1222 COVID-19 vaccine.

CDR3 bases: TGTGCCAGCAGGCGACAGGGGGAAAACTATGGCTACACCTTC. Residues: CASRRQGENYGYTF. The chain has TRBV28 and TRBJ1-2; 9 positions agree with TRBD1. The J segment lost 2 bases and the V segment lost 6 bases, leaving 4 bases of the junction unmatched. Germline loops: CDR1 MDHEN, CDR2 SYDVKM. The CDR3 has 14 amino acids.